These 2 T cell receptor beta chains were all obtained from the same sample, sequenced in a study of CD8 T cell repertoires and HIV-1 epitope variants. Repertoires were generated with immunoSEQ multiplex PCR, while TCRdb's copy carries only in-frame clones and drops some. The sample lists 90,000 or so clones, 70% to 75% occurring once. Sequencing was carried out using uncultured baseline CD8+ T cells from peripheral blood mononuclear cells (PBMCs). These receptors all come from a male donor with HIV.

This chain connects TRBV28 to TRBJ2-7; possibly TRBD2 for D (6 bases). V was shortened by 4 bases and J by 1 base, with 17 bases between the two germline ends. The V gene's germline CDR1 is MDHEN and CDR2 SYDVKM. The CDR3 extends over 16 amino acids. The CDR3 coding sequence is TGTGCCAGCAGTTCCTATTACGGGAGAGGGTCCTACGAGCAGTACTTC. This translates into CASSSYYGRGSYEQYF.

The chain couples TRBV27 to TRBJ2-2; D perhaps matches TRBD1 (6 bases). The germline gives CDR1 MNHEY, CDR2 SMNVEV (reference sequence). The CDR3 totals 16 residues. Between the trimmed V and J ends, which lost 3 bases and 0 bases, there was a span of 11 bases. In DNA, the CDR3 is TGTGCCAGCAGTTTCCGGACAGCCGCGAACACCGGGGAGCTGTTTTTT. Residues: CASSFRTAANTGELFF.